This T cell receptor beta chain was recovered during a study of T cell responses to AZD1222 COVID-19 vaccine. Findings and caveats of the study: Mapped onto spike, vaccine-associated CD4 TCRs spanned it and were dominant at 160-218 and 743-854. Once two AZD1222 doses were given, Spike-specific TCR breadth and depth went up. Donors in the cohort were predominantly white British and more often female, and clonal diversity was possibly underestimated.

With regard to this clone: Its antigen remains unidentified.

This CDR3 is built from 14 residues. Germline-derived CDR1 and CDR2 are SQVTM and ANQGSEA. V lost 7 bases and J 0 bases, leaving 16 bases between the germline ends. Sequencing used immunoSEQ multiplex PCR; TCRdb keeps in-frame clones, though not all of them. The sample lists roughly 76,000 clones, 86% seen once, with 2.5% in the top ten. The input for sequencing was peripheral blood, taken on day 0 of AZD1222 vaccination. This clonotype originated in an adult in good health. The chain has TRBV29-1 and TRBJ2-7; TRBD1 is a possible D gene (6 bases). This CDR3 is CSADLGHNSYEQYF. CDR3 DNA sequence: TGCAGCGCCGACCTGGGACATAACTCCTACGAGCAGTACTTC.